This T cell receptor beta chain came from a study of blood T cell repertoires in COVID-19 (dated by TCRdb to the early 2020s). Background on the whole study: Samples covering the acute and convalescent phases of COVID-19 were provided by collaborators in the United States, Italy and Spain. The prospective study material was composed of cDNA or gDNA derived from T cells, B-cell-depleted T cells, or PBMCs. The dataset comprised deeply sampled blood TCRbeta repertoires from subjects exposed to, actively infected with, or recovered from COVID-19. The repertoires were released in a freely available public database intended as a resource for research on the immune response to SARS-CoV-2. Samples came from the ongoing ImmuneRACE study (first 160 participants) plus 1,254 subjects from 6 global collaborators. A de-identified subject ID, COVID-19 status, age in years and sex were almost always included in the sample metadata. Where available, HLA class I and class II types were obtained from metadata supplied by the sample provider rather than from assay-based typing.

Collaborating institutions collected whole blood in K2EDTA tubes following their own protocols. Collaborator samples were shipped for TCRbeta analysis as frozen whole blood, isolated PBMCs, or DNA extracted from either sample type. The CDR3 has 14 amino acids, counting the end cysteine and phenylalanine. Just the 42-base CDR3 DNA is kept, in frame starting at base 1. The trim is 0 bases for V and 7 bases for J, with a gap of 12 bases between the germline ends. CDR1 and CDR2, per the germline V gene, are LGHNA and YNFKEQ. The full study reports these points: The amount of clinical and demographic metadata varied by source and participant and was provided uncurated.

The count of this clone is one. Its binding antigen is unknown. No much larger clone is present one base from it, and per-base qualities are unavailable. The immunoSEQ Assay, a bias-controlled multiplex PCR, was used to amplify TCRbeta CDR3 regions from genomic DNA. The study's own analysis went as follows. Within the assay, amplification of reference gene primers was used to estimate how many nucleated cells each sample contained. To quantify the absolute abundance of each unique TCRbeta CDR3 rearrangement, sequence reads were collapsed and filtered. For each sample, productive Simpson clonality was calculated as the square root of Simpson's diversity index across productive rearrangements. In TCRdb, the immuneACCESS table is reduced to in-frame sequences with V and J assigned. These tables do not hold every clone; where another copy was compared, an unresolved V gene accounts for under half, and the others remain unexplained. That table gives V, J and clone size, and the DNA gave D and trimming. The sample has 29,000 or so clones on record, roughly 84% of them singletons. Roughly 10% of the sample rests with the top ten.

The TCR comes from a man older than 75 with active COVID-19. This chain is built from TRBV4-2 and TRBJ1-2; the D gene is perhaps TRBD1, from 5 matching bases. Source material: peripheral blood. The DNA is as follows: TGTGCCAGCAGCCAAGATGTTGGAGGGACTGGCTACACCTTC. Its protein reads: CASSQDVGGTGYTF.